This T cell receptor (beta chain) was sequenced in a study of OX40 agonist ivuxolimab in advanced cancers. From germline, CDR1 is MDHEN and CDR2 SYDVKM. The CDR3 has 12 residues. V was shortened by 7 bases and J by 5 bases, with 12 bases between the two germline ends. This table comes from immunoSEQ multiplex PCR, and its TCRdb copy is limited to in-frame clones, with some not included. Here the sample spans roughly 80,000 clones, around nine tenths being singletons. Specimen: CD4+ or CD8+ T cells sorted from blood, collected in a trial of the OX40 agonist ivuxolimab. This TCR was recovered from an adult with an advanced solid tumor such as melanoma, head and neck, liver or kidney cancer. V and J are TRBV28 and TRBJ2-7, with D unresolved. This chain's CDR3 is CASNGRPNEQYF. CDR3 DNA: TGTGCCAGCAACGGCAGACCCAACGAGCAGTACTTC.